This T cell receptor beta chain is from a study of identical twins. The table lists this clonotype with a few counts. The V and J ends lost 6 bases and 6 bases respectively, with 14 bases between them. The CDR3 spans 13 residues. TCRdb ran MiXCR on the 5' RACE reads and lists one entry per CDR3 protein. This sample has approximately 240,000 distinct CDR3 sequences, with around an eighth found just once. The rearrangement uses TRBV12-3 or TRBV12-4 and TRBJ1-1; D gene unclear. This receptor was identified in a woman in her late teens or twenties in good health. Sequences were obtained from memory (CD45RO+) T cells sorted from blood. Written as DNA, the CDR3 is TGTGCCAGCAGCAAGGGCAGTTCCTCTGAAGCTTTCTTT. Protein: CASSKGSSSEAFF.